This entry concerns a single T cell receptor beta chain. The data stem from a study of blood T cell repertoires in COVID-19. Germline loops: CDR1 ENHRY, CDR2 SYGVKD. J was trimmed by 1 base and V by 7 bases; bases with no gene match: 13. The CDR3 is 17 residues long. In the study's own analysis: Researchers report that nucleated cell counts were estimated from reference gene primer amplification. The assay was immunoSEQ multiplex PCR, and TCRdb's table has in-frame clones only and misses some. The V and J calls and clone size are taken from that table; D and trimming were inferred from the DNA. Of roughly 200,000 clones in the sample, 80% to 85% were seen once.

This TCR was sampled from a human donor in a cohort sampled during active COVID-19. The sequenced sample consisted of peripheral blood. This chain joins TRBV10-3 and TRBJ1-1, with TRBD1 matching 9 bases. The CDR3 bases are TGTGCCATCAAACCCGGGACAGGGAGTTTGGCGAACACTGAAGCTTTCTTT. This codes for CAIKPGTGSLANTEAFF.